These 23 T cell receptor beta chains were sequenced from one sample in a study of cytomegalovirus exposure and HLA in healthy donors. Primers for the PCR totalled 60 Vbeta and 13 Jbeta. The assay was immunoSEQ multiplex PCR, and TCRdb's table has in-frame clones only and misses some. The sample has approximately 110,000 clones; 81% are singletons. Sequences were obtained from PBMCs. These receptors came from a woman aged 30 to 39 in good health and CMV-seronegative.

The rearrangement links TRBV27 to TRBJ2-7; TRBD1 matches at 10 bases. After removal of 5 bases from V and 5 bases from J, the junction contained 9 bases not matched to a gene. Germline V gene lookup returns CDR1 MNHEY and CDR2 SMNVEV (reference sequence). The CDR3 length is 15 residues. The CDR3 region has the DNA TGTGCCAGCAGTACACCGGGACAGGGGCTGGACGAGCAGTACTTC. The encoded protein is CASSTPGQGLDEQYF.

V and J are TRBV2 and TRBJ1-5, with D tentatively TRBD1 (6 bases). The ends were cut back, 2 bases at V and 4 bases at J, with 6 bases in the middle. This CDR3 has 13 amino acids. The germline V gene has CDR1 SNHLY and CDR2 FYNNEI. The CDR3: CASSEQGNQPQHF. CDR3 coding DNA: TGTGCCAGCAGTGAACAGGGGAATCAGCCCCAGCATTTT.

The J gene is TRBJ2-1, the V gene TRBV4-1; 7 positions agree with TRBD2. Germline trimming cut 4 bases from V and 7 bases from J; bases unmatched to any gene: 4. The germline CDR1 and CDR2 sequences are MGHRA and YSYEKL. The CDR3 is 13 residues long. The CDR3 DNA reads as TGCGCCAGCAGCCCAGTCGGGAGGAATGAGCAGTTCTTC. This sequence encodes CASSPVGRNEQFF.

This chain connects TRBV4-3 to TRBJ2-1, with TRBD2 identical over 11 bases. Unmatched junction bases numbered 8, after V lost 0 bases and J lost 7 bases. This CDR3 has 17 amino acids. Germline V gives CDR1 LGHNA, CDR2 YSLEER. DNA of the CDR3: TGCGCCAGCAGCCAAGAGACTAGCGGGATAGGAGAAAATGAGCAGTTCTTC. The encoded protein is CASSQETSGIGENEQFF.

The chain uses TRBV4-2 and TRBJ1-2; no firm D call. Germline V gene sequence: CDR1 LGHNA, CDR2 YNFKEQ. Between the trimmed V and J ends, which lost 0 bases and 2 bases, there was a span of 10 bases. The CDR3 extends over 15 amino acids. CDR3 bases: TGTGCCAGCAGCCAAGACTCGGGTGGGAACTATGGCTACACCTTC. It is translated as CASSQDSGGNYGYTF.

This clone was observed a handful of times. This chain's CDR3 is CASSPSDAGTDTSYGYTF. For the CDR3, the DNA is TGTGCCAGCTCACCCTCGGATGCCGGGACAGATACTAGCTATGGCTACACCTTC. This chain links TRBV18 with TRBJ1-2; 7 bases agree with TRBD1. J was trimmed by 4 bases and V by 3 bases; bases with no gene match: 17. CDR3 length equals 18 residues. Germline CDR1 is KGHSH and CDR2 is LQKENI.

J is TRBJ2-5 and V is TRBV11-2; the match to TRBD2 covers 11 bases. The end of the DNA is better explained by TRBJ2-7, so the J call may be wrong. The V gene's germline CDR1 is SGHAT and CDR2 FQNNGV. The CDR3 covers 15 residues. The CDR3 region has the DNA TGTGCCAGCAGCCTAACTAGCGGGGGCCCCTACGAGCAGTACTTC. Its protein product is CASSLTSGGPYEQYF.

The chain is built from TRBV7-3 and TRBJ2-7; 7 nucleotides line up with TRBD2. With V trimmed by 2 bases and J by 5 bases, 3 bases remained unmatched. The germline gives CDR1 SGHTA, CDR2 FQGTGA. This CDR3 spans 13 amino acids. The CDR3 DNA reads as TGTGCCAGCAGCTTAGGCGGGGGACACGAGCAGTACTTC. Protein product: CASSLGGGHEQYF.

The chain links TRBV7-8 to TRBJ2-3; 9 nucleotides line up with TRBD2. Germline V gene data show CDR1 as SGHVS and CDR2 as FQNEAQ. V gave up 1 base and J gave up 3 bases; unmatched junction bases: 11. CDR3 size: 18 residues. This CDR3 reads CASSLEGLAWLLTDTQYF. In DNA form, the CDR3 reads TGTGCCAGCAGCTTAGAGGGACTAGCTTGGTTATTGACAGATACGCAGTATTTT.

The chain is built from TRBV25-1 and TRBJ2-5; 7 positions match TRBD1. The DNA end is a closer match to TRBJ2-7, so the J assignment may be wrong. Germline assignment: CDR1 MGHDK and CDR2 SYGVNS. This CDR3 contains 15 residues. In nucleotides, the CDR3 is TGTGCCAGCAGTGGACCCGGACAGGCCCCCTACGAGCAGTACTTC. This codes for CASSGPGQAPYEQYF.

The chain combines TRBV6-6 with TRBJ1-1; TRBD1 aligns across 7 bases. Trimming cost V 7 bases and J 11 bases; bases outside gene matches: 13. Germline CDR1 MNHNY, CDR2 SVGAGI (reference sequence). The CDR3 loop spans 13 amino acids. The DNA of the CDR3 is TGTGCCAGCACATTCGAAGAGACAGGGTTGGCTTTCTTT. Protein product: CASTFEETGLAFF.

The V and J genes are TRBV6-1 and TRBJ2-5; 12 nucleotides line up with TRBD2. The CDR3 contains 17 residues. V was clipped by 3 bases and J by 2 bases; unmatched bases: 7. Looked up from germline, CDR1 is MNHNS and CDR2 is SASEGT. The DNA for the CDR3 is TGTGCCAGCAGTGATGGGCCTGGACTAGCGGGACAAGAGACCCAGTACTTC. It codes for CASSDGPGLAGQETQYF.

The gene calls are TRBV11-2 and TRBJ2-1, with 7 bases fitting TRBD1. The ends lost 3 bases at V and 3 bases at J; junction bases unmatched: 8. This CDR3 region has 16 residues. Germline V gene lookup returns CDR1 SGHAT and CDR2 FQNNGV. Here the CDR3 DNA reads TGTGCCAGCAGCTTCGAAAAGGGACAGTACTACAATGAGCAGTTCTTC. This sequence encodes CASSFEKGQYYNEQFF.

CDR3 bases: TGTGCCAGCAGCCATCGGACAGCCCACACTGAAGCTTTCTTT. Its protein product is CASSHRTAHTEAFF. The V call is TRBV7-9, the J call TRBJ1-1; possibly TRBD1 for D (6 bases). The CDR3 sequence is 14 residues long. From germline, CDR1 is SEHNR and CDR2 FQNEAQ (reference sequence). V dropped 5 bases and J dropped 3 bases, with 13 bases sitting between them.

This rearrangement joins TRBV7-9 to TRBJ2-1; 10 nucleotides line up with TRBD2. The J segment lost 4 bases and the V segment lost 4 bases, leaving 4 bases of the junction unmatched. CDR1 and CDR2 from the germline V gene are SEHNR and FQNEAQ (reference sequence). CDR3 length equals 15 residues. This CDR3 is CASSSGTSVYNEQFF. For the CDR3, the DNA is TGTGCCAGCAGCTCTGGGACTAGCGTTTACAATGAGCAGTTCTTC.

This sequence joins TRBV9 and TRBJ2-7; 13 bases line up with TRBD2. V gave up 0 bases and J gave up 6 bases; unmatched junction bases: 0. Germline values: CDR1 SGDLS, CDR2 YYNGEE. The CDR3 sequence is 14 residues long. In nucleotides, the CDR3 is TGTGCCAGCAGCGTAGGGACTAGCGGGAGCGAGCAGTACTTC. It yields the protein CASSVGTSGSEQYF.

In DNA form, the CDR3 reads TGTGCCAGCAGCCAAGCAGAGAGGGCAGATACGCAGTATTTT. Translation gives CASSQAERADTQYF. V and J are TRBV4-2 and TRBJ2-3, with D possibly matching TRBD2 (5 bases). CDR1 is LGHNA and CDR2 is YNFKEQ in the germline V gene. This CDR3 is built from 14 residues. V gave up 1 base and J gave up 4 bases, with 9 bases separating them.

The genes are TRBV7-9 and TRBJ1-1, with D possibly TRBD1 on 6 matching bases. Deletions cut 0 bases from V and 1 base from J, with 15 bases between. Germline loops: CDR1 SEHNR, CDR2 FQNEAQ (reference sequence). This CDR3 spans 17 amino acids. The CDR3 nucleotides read TGTGCCAGCAGCTTAGCTGTGGGGGCTTTGGAGAACACTGAAGCTTTCTTT. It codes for CASSLAVGALENTEAFF.

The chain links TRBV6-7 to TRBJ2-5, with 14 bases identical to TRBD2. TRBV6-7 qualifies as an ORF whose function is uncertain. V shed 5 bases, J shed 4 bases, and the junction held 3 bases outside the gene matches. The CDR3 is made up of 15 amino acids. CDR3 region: CASSAGLAGGETQYF. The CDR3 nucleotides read TGTGCCAGCAGTGCCGGACTAGCGGGGGGAGAGACCCAGTACTTC.

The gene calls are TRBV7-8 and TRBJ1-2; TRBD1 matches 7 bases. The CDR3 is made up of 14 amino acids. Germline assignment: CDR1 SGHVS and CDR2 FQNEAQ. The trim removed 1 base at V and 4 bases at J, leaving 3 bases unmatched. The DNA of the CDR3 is TGTGCCAGCAGCTTAGGGCAGGGGGTCTATGGCTACACCTTC. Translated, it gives CASSLGQGVYGYTF.

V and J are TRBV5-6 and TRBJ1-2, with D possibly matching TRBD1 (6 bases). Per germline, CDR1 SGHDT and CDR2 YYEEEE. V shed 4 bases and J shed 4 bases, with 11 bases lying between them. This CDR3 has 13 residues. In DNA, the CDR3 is TGTGCCAGCAGCGTCGACAGGTCCTATGGCTACACCTTC. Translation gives CASSVDRSYGYTF.

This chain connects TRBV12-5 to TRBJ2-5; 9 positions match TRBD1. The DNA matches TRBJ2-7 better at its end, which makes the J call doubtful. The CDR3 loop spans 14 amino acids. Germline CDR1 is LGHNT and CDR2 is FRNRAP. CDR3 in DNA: TGTGCTAGTGGTTTCACAGGGGGCCCGTACGAGCAGTACTTC. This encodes CASGFTGGPYEQYF.

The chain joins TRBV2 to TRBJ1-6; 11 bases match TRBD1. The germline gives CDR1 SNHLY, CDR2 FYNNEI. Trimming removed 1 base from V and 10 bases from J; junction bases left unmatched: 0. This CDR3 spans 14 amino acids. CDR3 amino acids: CASSEGTGGSPLHF. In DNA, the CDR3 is TGTGCCAGCAGTGAAGGGACAGGGGGCTCACCCCTCCACTTT.